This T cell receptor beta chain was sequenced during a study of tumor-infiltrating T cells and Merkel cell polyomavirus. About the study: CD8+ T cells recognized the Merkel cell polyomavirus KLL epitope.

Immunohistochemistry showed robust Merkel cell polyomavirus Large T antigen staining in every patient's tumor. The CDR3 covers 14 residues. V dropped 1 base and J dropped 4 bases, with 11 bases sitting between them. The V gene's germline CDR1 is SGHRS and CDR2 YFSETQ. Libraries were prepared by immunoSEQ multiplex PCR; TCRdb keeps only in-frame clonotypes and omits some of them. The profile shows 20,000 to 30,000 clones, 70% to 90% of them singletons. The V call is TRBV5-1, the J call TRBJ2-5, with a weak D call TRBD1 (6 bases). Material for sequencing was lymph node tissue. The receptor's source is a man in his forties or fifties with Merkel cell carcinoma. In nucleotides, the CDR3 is TGCGCCAGCAGCTTGACAGGGAGCGGAGAGACCCAGTACTTC. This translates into CASSLTGSGETQYF.